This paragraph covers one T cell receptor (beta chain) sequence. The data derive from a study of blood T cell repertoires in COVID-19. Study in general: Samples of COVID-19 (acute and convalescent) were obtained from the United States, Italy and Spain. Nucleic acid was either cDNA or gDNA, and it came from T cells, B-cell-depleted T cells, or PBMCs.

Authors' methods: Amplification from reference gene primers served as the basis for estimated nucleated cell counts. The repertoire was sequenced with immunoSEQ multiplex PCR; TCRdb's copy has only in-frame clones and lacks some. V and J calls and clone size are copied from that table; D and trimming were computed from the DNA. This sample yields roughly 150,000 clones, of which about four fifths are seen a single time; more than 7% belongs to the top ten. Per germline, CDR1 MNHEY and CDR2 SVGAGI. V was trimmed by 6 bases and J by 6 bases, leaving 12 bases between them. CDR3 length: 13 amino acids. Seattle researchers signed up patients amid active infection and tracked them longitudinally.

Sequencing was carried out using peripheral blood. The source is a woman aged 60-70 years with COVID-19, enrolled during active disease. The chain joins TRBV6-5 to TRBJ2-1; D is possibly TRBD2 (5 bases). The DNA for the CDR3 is TGTGCCAGCAGAGTATCCCGGGGCAATGAGCAGTTCTTC. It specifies CASRVSRGNEQFF.